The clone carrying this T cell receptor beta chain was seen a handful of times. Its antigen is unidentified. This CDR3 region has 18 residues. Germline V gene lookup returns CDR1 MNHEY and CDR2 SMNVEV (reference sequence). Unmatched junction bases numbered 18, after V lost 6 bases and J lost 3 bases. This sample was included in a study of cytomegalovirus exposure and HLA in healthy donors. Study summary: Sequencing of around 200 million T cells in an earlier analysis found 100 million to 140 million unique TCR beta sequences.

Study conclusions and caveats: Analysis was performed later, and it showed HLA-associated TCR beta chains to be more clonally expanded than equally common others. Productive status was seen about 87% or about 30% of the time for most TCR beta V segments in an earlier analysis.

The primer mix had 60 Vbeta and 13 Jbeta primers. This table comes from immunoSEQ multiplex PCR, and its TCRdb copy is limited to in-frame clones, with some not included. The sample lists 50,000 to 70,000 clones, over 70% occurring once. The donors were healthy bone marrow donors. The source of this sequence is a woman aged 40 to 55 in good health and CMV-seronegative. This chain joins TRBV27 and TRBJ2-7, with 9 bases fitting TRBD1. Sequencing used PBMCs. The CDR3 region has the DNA TGTGCCAGCAGCCCCCGGACAGGGGACCAAAAGGAATACTACGAGCAGTACTTC. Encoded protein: CASSPRTGDQKEYYEQYF.